This T cell receptor beta chain was recorded in a study of blood T cell repertoires in COVID-19. Background on the study: Sites in the United States, Italy and Spain provided acute and convalescent COVID-19 samples.

Germline V gene sequence: CDR1 LGHNA, CDR2 YSLEER. The CDR3 runs 14 residues. With 2 bases removed from V and 2 bases from J, the gap between germline ends came to 9 bases. Only in-frame clones appear in the TCRdb table, and some are missing; sequencing was by immunoSEQ multiplex PCR. The sample lists roughly 150,000 clones, approximately 81% seen once, with less than 6.5% in the top ten. The chain is built from TRBV4-3 and TRBJ1-1, with D tentatively TRBD1 (5 bases). The source of this sequence is a woman aged 45-65 years with COVID-19, enrolled during active disease. The sample consisted of peripheral blood. In nucleotides, the CDR3 is TGCGCCAGCAGCCAACAGGGTTCAAACACTGAAGCTTTCTTT. This sequence encodes CASSQQGSNTEAFF.